The 17 T cell receptor beta chains reported below all come from one sample, sequenced in a study of Ad26.COV2.S vaccination and SARS-CoV-2 variants. The treatment denotes: about 20 received Ad26.COV2.S at low or high dose, single or two shots; several received placebo; per-sample allocation not given. Day 63 after the first vaccine or placebo injection was the time point for sampling. Produced via immunoSEQ multiplex PCR; TCRdb's table is partial and in-frame only. The table includes 350,000 to 550,000 clones, 75% to 90% detected once. The sequences come from peripheral blood, collected in a trial of Ad26.COV2.S vaccine versus placebo. The source of these receptors is a person between 18 and 65 years old who received the Ad26.COV2.S COVID-19 vaccine or a placebo.

The gene calls are TRBV4-1 and TRBJ2-5; no clear D. The CDR3 extends over 17 amino acids. Deletions cut 0 bases from V and 2 bases from J, with 16 bases between. The germline V gene encodes CDR1 MGHRA and CDR2 YSYEKL. The chain's CDR3 is CASSQDDRPGYQETQYF. As DNA, the CDR3 is TGCGCCAGCAGCCAAGATGATCGCCCAGGTTATCAAGAGACCCAGTACTTC.

This clone has just one count. V usage is TRBV7-2 and J usage is TRBJ1-1; D is uncertain. In germline, CDR1 is SGHTA, CDR2 FQGNSA. Trimming shortened V by 1 base and J by 1 base, and 7 bases separated the two germline ends. This CDR3 region has 14 residues. In nucleotides, the CDR3 is TGTGCCAGCAGCTTAGGTTTCACGAACACTGAAGCTTTCTTT. Translated, it gives CASSLGFTNTEAFF.

The chain couples TRBV2 to TRBJ1-4, with 8 bases lining up with TRBD1. This CDR3 is built from 15 residues. The ends lost 4 bases at V and 5 bases at J; junction bases unmatched: 6. Germline V gene sequence: CDR1 SNHLY, CDR2 FYNNEI. CDR3 sequence: CASSGIRTGNEKLFF. In DNA form, the CDR3 reads TGTGCCAGCAGTGGTATACGGACAGGGAATGAAAAACTGTTTTTT.

The genes are TRBV15 and TRBJ1-4; no firm D call. V lost 1 base to trimming and J lost 6 bases, with 6 bases between them. The V gene's germline CDR1 is LNHNV and CDR2 YYDKDF (reference sequence). CDR3 length: 13 residues. The CDR3 here is CATSRGHDEKLFF. CDR3 nucleotides: TGTGCCACCAGCAGAGGACACGATGAAAAACTGTTTTTT.

Remarks on this clone: The sample carries other DNA sequences with the same CDR3. This chain connects TRBV5-5 to TRBJ2-7; no clear D. The germline V and J ends were trimmed by 0 bases and 2 bases, with 6 bases remaining between them. This CDR3 contains 13 residues. Germline CDR1 SGHKS, CDR2 YYEKEE (reference sequence). As DNA, the CDR3 is TGTGCCAGCAGCTTGGGGGCGGCCTACGAGCAGTACTTC. This sequence encodes CASSLGAAYEQYF. The full variable domain, its missing parts supplied by reference TRBV5-5 and TRBJ2-7, is DAGVTQSPTHLIKTRGQQVTLRCSPISGHKSVSWYQQVLGQGPQFIFQYYEKEERGRGNFPDRFSARQFPNYSSELNVNALLLGDSALYLCASSLGAAYEQYFGPGTRLTVT.

The CDR3 protein is CASGPGMGEQYF. DNA for the CDR3: TGTGCTTCGGGTCCGGGGATGGGTGAGCAGTACTTC. The V call is TRBV30, the J call TRBJ2-7, with D perhaps TRBD2 (5 bases). Germline CDR1 GTSNPN, CDR2 SVGIG (reference sequence). The CDR3 has 12 amino acids.

The genes are TRBV11-3 and TRBJ2-3; 7 nucleotides line up with TRBD2. V shed 4 bases, J shed 4 bases, and the junction held 11 bases outside the gene matches. CDR1 is SGHNT, CDR2 YENEEA, per germline. CDR3 length: 16 residues. Written as DNA, the CDR3 is TGTGCCAGCAGCTCCCGTTCGACCCGGGAGGCAGATACGCAGTATTTT. Encoded protein: CASSSRSTREADTQYF.

This chain joins TRBV7-9 and TRBJ2-3, with D uncertain. The CDR3 runs to 11 residues. Germline values: CDR1 SEHNR, CDR2 FQNEAQ (reference sequence). The germline V and J ends were trimmed by 5 bases and 6 bases, with 6 bases remaining between them. For the CDR3, the DNA is TGTGCCAGCAGCCCCGCCGATACGCAGTATTTT. It is translated as CASSPADTQYF.

This clone was recorded a few times. This rearrangement joins TRBV28 to TRBJ1-6; 10 bases align to TRBD1. Looked up from germline, CDR1 is MDHEN and CDR2 is SYDVKM. V shed 3 bases, J shed 3 bases, and the junction held 5 bases outside the gene matches. The CDR3 contains 17 residues. This CDR3 is CASSFLTGGGYNSPLHF. The CDR3 DNA is TGTGCCAGCAGTTTCTTGACAGGGGGCGGCTATAATTCACCCCTCCACTTT.

Ten or more counts support this clone. This sequence joins TRBV7-9 and TRBJ1-1; 7 bases fit TRBD1. Trimming took 1 base from V and 7 from J; bases not matched to a gene: 18. Germline CDR1 and CDR2: SEHNR and FQNEAQ (reference sequence). The CDR3 covers 18 residues. The CDR3 region has the DNA TGTGCCAGCAGCTTAGGAACGCTTCGGACAGGCTTAAGGGTTGAAGCTTTCTTT. This codes for CASSLGTLRTGLRVEAFF.

The chain carries TRBV4-1 and TRBJ1-1; possible D gene TRBD1, 5 bases. V lost 1 base and J 1 base, leaving 25 bases between the germline ends. Germline lookup yields CDR1 MGHRA and CDR2 YSYEKL. This CDR3 is 20 amino acids long. The CDR3 reads CASSQVGDLHRRIQNTEAFF. The CDR3 nucleotides are TGCGCCAGCAGCCAAGTCGGGGACTTGCACCGAAGGATTCAGAACACTGAAGCTTTCTTT.

The J gene is TRBJ1-2, the V gene TRBV18; TRBD1 agrees at 7 bases. Trimming removed 0 bases from V and 4 bases from J; junction bases left unmatched: 8. The V gene's germline CDR1 is KGHSH and CDR2 LQKENI. The length of the CDR3 is 16 residues. Written as DNA, the CDR3 is TGTGCCAGCTCACCACCGGGGAGGGGGCTCGGCTATGGCTACACCTTC. It yields the protein CASSPPGRGLGYGYTF.

This chain joins TRBV29-1 and TRBJ2-1; 7 nucleotides match TRBD1. J gave up 9 bases and V 7 bases, and 15 bases lay outside the gene matches. There are 14 residues in the CDR3. The germline CDR1 and CDR2 sequences are SQVTM and ANQGSEA. In DNA form, the CDR3 reads TGCAGCGGGGGACAGATGAGAGGTTTGATTGAGCAGTTCTTC. It encodes CSGGQMRGLIEQFF.

The chain's CDR3 is CASSPGLAGENNEQFF. The CDR3 bases are TGTGCCAGCAGCCCTGGACTAGCGGGGGAAAACAATGAGCAGTTCTTC. The chain couples TRBV9 to TRBJ2-1; 13 nucleotides align to TRBD2. The CDR3 is 16 amino acids. From germline, CDR1 is SGDLS and CDR2 YYNGEE. Losses at the gene ends were 4 bases for V and 5 bases for J; bases not matched to a gene: 6.

The chain carries TRBV18 and TRBJ2-7, with no clear D. V shed 2 bases and J shed 2 bases, with 10 bases lying between them. The V gene's germline CDR1 is KGHSH and CDR2 LQKENI. The CDR3 consists of 14 residues. The CDR3 spells CASSPGITTYEQYV. CDR3 nucleotide sequence: TGTGCCAGCTCACCAGGCATCACAACCTACGAGCAGTACGTC.

The rearrangement links TRBV19 to TRBJ1-5; D is perhaps TRBD1 (5 bases). CDR1 is LNHDA, CDR2 SQIVND, per germline (reference sequence). The CDR3 contains 13 residues. V was clipped by 6 bases and J by 10 bases, with 16 bases between them. CDR3 sequence reads: CASSQQVISPQHF. CDR3 coding DNA: TGTGCCAGTAGCCAACAGGTAATCAGCCCCCAGCATTTT.

The CDR3 spells CASSSPFRGISSYNEQFF. Written as DNA, the CDR3 is TGTGCCAGCAGCTCCCCGTTTAGGGGGATTAGCTCCTACAATGAGCAGTTCTTC. This chain uses TRBV11-2 with TRBJ2-1; possible D gene TRBD1, 6 bases. V was pared by 4 bases and J by 0 bases, with 19 bases between. This CDR3 contains 18 residues. The germline gives CDR1 SGHAT, CDR2 FQNNGV.